The TCR beta chain under discussion was sequenced for a study of T cells in Graves' hyperthyroidism and ophthalmopathy. Germline CDR1 is LNHDA and CDR2 is SQIVND (reference sequence). The CDR3 totals 15 residues. Trimming at V came to 0 bases and at J to 3 bases, leaving 3 bases not matched to a gene. Uncontrolled infections, other autoimmune diseases, pregnancy or lactation led to exclusion of patients. This clonotype was detected many times. It was RNA transcripts that yielded the amplified TCR beta CDR3 regions. Primed by the HTBI set, a first-round RT-PCR was run on the TCR CDR3. TCRdb independently ran MiXCR on the multiplex PCR reads; one entry per CDR3 protein. Of 500,000 to 750,000 distinct CDR3 sequences detected, about half appear once; the ten largest clones hold around 7.7%.

V usage is TRBV19 and J usage is TRBJ2-7; 9 bases are a match to TRBD2. Sequenced sample: peripheral blood or thyroid tissue (not recorded which). The TCR comes from a woman aged 18-35 years with Graves' hyperthyroidism. For the CDR3, the DNA is TGTGCCAGTAGTATAGATGGGCGGGAGGGCTACGAGCAGTACTTC. Amino acids: CASSIDGREGYEQYF.